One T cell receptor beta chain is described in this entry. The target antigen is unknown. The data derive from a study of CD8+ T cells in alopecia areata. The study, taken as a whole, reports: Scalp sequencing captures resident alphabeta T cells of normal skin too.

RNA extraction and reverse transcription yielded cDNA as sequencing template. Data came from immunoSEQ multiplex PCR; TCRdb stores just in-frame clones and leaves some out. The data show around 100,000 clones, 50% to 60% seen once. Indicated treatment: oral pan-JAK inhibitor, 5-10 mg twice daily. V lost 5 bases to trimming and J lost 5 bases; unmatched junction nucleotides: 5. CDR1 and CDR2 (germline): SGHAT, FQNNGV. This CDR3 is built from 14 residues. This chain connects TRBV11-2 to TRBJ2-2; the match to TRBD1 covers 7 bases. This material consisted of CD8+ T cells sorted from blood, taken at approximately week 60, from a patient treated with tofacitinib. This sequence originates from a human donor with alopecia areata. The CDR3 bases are TGTGCCAGCAGCACAAGACAGGGAACCGGGGAGCTGTTTTTT. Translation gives CASSTRQGTGELFF.